This T cell receptor (beta chain) is drawn from a study of T cell responses to AZD1222 COVID-19 vaccine. Study-level findings and limits: Without day 14 samples, only post-peak T cell repertoires were studied. The sample set comprised mostly white British donors with more females, and clonal diversity was possibly underestimated. Only a handful of AZD1222 recipients, about six in all, had baseline seropositivity.

About this clone: The antigen is unknown.

Assay: immunoSEQ multiplex PCR; the TCRdb copy retains only in-frame clones and omits some. The sample lists around 120,000 clones, about 85% occurring once. Germline CDR1 is LGHDT and CDR2 is YNNKEL (reference sequence). J lost 4 bases, V lost 4 bases, and 6 bases had no gene match. CDR3 size: 15 residues. This TCR derives from an adult who received the AZD1222 COVID-19 vaccine. This specimen consisted of peripheral blood, obtained 28 days after the second AZD1222 dose. The J gene is TRBJ2-5, the V gene TRBV3-1 (or the pseudogene TRBV3-2), with 10 positions matching TRBD2. Here the CDR3 DNA reads TGTGCCAGCAGCCTCAGCGGGGGGGTTGGAGAGACCCAGTACTTC. Translation: CASSLSGGVGETQYF.